Below are 8 T cell receptor beta chains sequenced from a single sample in a study of cytomegalovirus exposure and HLA in healthy donors. Produced via immunoSEQ multiplex PCR; TCRdb's table is partial and in-frame only. The sample consists of over 250,000 clones, approximately 86% of them appearing once. Sequences were obtained from PBMCs. Receptor source: a woman younger than 45 in good health and CMV-seropositive.

A few counts support this clone. This chain connects TRBV4-3 to TRBJ1-6, with D tentatively TRBD1 (6 bases). Between the trimmed V and J ends, which lost 3 bases and 6 bases, there was a span of 15 bases. CDR3 length: 16 amino acids. CDR1 and CDR2 from the germline V gene are LGHNA and YSLEER. The CDR3 reads CASSQGYGQSNSPLHF. The CDR3 DNA sequence: TGCGCCAGCAGCCAGGGTTATGGACAGTCTAATTCACCCCTCCACTTT.

This chain joins TRBV28 and TRBJ2-1, with TRBD2 identical over 9 bases. V dropped 1 base and J dropped 0; count of bases not matched to a gene: 1. There are 16 residues in the CDR3. Germline lookup yields CDR1 MDHEN and CDR2 SYDVKM. The chain's CDR3 is CASSLYSGSSYNEQFF. CDR3 in DNA: TGTGCCAGCAGTTTATATAGCGGGAGCTCCTACAATGAGCAGTTCTTC.

The V and J genes are TRBV4-2 and TRBJ2-5; 10 positions match TRBD1. This CDR3 region has 15 residues. Germline CDR1 reads LGHNA; CDR2 reads YNFKEQ. With 5 bases clipped from V and 4 bases from J, the junction kept 7 bases outside the gene matches. The CDR3 nucleotides are TGTGCCAGCAGCATAATCGGGACAGGGGCAGAGACCCAGTACTTC. Translating it yields CASSIIGTGAETQYF.

The chain employs TRBV27 and TRBJ2-7, with D perhaps matching TRBD1 (5 bases). The V gene's germline CDR1 is MNHEY and CDR2 SMNVEV (reference sequence). V was pared by 6 bases and J by 3 bases, with 12 bases between. The CDR3 spans 13 residues. The CDR3 sequence is CASSFKGNYEQYF. In DNA, the CDR3 is TGTGCCAGCAGCTTTAAGGGGAACTACGAGCAGTACTTC.

The CDR3 reads CASSETSEQYF. In DNA form, the CDR3 reads TGTGCCAGCAGTGAGACTAGCGAGCAGTACTTC. This chain connects TRBV25-1 to TRBJ2-7; D possibly corresponds to TRBD2 (6 bases). Germline V CDR1 and CDR2: MGHDK, SYGVNS. The germline V and J ends were trimmed by 3 bases and 6 bases, with 6 bases remaining between them. The CDR3 length is 11 residues.

This chain joins TRBV30 and TRBJ1-2; D not certain. V gave up 0 bases and J gave up 5 bases, with 10 bases separating them. The CDR3 is made up of 13 amino acids. Germline V gene sequence: CDR1 GTSNPN, CDR2 SVGIG (reference sequence). The CDR3 region is CAWSVPSWYGYTF. CDR3 coding DNA: TGTGCCTGGAGTGTACCCTCCTGGTATGGCTACACCTTC. The full variable domain, in which reference TRBV30 and TRBJ1-2 provide the parts outside the CDR3, is SQTIHQWPATLVQPVGSPLSLECTVEGTSNPNLYWYRQAAGRGLQLLFYSVGIGQISSEVPQNLSASRPQDRQFILSSKKLLLSDSGFYLCAWSVPSWYGYTFGSGTRLTVV.

CDR3 coding DNA: TGTGCCAGCAGCTTGGACTACACCGGGGAGCTGTTTTTT. This codes for CASSLDYTGELFF. The V gene is TRBV5-8, the J gene TRBJ2-2, with D unclear. CDR3 length: 13 amino acids. Trimming cost V 0 bases and J 3 bases, with 3 bases left between them. Germline CDR1 reads SGHTS; CDR2 reads YDEGEE.

This clone was observed a single time. This chain joins TRBV7-3 and TRBJ2-3; 9 bases agree with TRBD1. The CDR3 extends over 15 amino acids. Per the germline V gene, CDR1 is SGHTA and CDR2 is FQGTGA. The J segment lost 4 bases and the V segment lost 5 bases, leaving 7 bases of the junction unmatched. The CDR3 loop reads CASSRIQGAADTQYF. In DNA form, the CDR3 reads TGTGCCAGCAGCCGAATACAGGGGGCGGCAGATACGCAGTATTTT.